The 27 T cell receptor beta chains below come from one sample, sequenced in a study of blood T cells in healthy people across ages. Primed by a sample-barcoded 5' primer and a J-beta primer mix, a second PCR proceeded for about 7 to 12 cycles. TCRdb reprocessed the 5' RACE reads with MiXCR, giving one entry per CDR3 protein. The sample records roughly 680,000 distinct CDR3 sequences, roughly 21% being singletons. Material for sequencing was blood. These receptors were taken from a man in his 70s in good health.

CDR3 loop: CASSEMGLAGETQYF. The DNA of the CDR3 is TGTGCCAGCAGTGAAATGGGACTAGCGGGAGAGACCCAGTACTTC. The V and J genes are TRBV2 and TRBJ2-5; TRBD2 agrees at 12 bases. The CDR3 is 15 amino acids. The V gene's germline CDR1 is SNHLY and CDR2 FYNNEI. Trimming removed 2 bases from V and 4 bases from J; junction bases left unmatched: 2.

J is TRBJ2-5 and V is TRBV4-1; 7 bases agree with TRBD1. Germline-derived CDR1 and CDR2 are MGHRA and YSYEKL. This CDR3 spans 15 amino acids. The V and J ends lost 4 bases and 4 bases, in that order; junction bases with no gene match: 9. The CDR3 sequence is CASSPPGQTRETQYF. CDR3 sequence (DNA): TGCGCCAGCAGCCCTCCGGGACAGACACGAGAGACCCAGTACTTC.

This clonotype showed up just once. The chain uses TRBV19 and TRBJ2-3; D perhaps matches TRBD2 (5 bases). The germline V and J ends were trimmed by 6 bases and 2 bases, with 12 bases remaining between them. CDR3 size: 14 residues. Per the germline V gene, CDR1 is LNHDA and CDR2 is SQIVND (reference sequence). The CDR3 DNA follows: TGTGCCAGTAGAGATACTAGAAACACAGATACGCAGTATTTT. Its protein product is CASRDTRNTDTQYF.

This clonotype showed up just a few times. The rearrangement links TRBV9 to TRBJ2-1; the match to TRBD2 covers 7 bases. The J call may be incorrect, as the DNA end agrees better with TRBJ2-7. The CDR3 spans 15 residues. From germline, CDR1 is SGDLS and CDR2 YYNGEE. CDR3 loop: CASSVGGTKNREQYF. CDR3 in DNA: TGTGCCAGCAGCGTAGGCGGGACTAAGAACCGCGAGCAGTACTTC.

The chain carries TRBV20-1 and TRBJ2-3; 10 bases match TRBD2. The CDR3 runs 13 residues. V dropped 5 bases and J dropped 6; count of bases not matched to a gene: 5. Germline V lookup: CDR1 DFQATT, CDR2 SNEGSKA (reference sequence). CDR3 DNA sequence: TGCAGTGCTTCGGTTAGCGGGGGGGATACGCAGTATTTT. Encoded protein: CSASVSGGDTQYF.

This clonotype showed up just a few times. This sequence joins TRBV29-1 and TRBJ2-2; D is undetermined. The CDR3 spans 11 residues. V lost 5 bases to trimming and J lost 2 bases, with 3 bases between them. The germline gives CDR1 SQVTM, CDR2 ANQGSEA. The chain's CDR3 is CSVLNTGELFF. The CDR3 DNA reads as TGCAGCGTTTTAAACACCGGGGAGCTGTTTTTT.

This clonotype was counted only a few times. A read error may produce the germline difference seen at one junction end. The genes are TRBV15 and TRBJ2-4; weak D call: TRBD2 (6 bases). The germline V gene has CDR1 LNHNV and CDR2 YYDKDF (reference sequence). The CDR3 length is 15 residues. This CDR3 is CTTSRVTREGYIQYF. CDR3 bases: TGTACCACCAGCAGAGTGACGCGGGAAGGATACATTCAGTACTTC. The full variable domain, rest sourced from reference TRBV15 and TRBJ2-4, is DAMVIQNPRYQVTQFGKPVTLSCSQTLNHNVMYWYQQKSSQAPKLLFHYYDKDFNNEADTPDNFQSRRPNTSFCFLDIRSPGLGDTAMYLCTTSRVTREGYIQYFGAGTRLSVL.

The CDR3 DNA sequence: TGTGCCAGCAGCCAAGATCGTCTGAGTCAGCCCCAGCATTTT. Encoded protein: CASSQDRLSQPQHF. This chain connects TRBV4-2 to TRBJ1-5; D is unclear. The V end lost 0 bases, the J end lost 6 bases, and 9 bases lay between the germline ends. CDR1 LGHNA and CDR2 YNFKEQ come from the germline V gene. The CDR3 has 14 amino acids.

The chain recombines TRBV24-1 with TRBJ2-2, with 10 positions matching TRBD1. Trimming at V came to 7 bases and at J to 2 bases, leaving 3 bases not matched to a gene. CDR1 is KGHDR, CDR2 SFDVKD, per germline. The CDR3 totals 15 residues. In nucleotides, the CDR3 is TGTGCCACCAGCAGACAGGGGGCTAACACCGGGGAGCTGTTTTTT. Protein: CATSRQGANTGELFF.

This clonotype showed up just a few times. This sequence joins TRBV7-9 and TRBJ2-1; 9 nucleotides agree with TRBD2. The CDR3 contains 15 residues. V dropped 7 bases and J dropped 7; count of bases not matched to a gene: 11. Germline CDR1 and CDR2: SEHNR and FQNEAQ (reference sequence). The chain's CDR3 is CASTVSSGTGNEQFF. Here the CDR3 DNA reads TGTGCCAGCACCGTATCTAGCGGGACGGGAAATGAGCAGTTCTTC.

The chain employs TRBV24-1 and TRBJ2-5, with 8 bases fitting TRBD1. V dropped 7 bases and J dropped 5; count of bases not matched to a gene: 14. CDR3 length equals 16 residues. Germline V CDR1 and CDR2: KGHDR, SFDVKD. The CDR3 sequence: CATSGPGQGVRETQYF. In DNA, the CDR3 is TGTGCCACCAGCGGGCCAGGACAGGGTGTGAGGGAGACCCAGTACTTC.

This clonotype showed up many times. The chain combines TRBV7-8 with TRBJ1-1; tentatively, D is TRBD1 (5 bases). The CDR3 is 13 residues long. Deletions cut 5 bases from V and 4 bases from J, with 11 bases between. Looked up from germline, CDR1 is SGHVS and CDR2 is FQNEAQ. CDR3 sequence: CASSLRVPTEAFF. The CDR3 nucleotides read TGTGCCAGCAGCCTCAGGGTACCCACTGAAGCTTTCTTT.

V gene TRBV12-3 or TRBV12-4 combines with J gene TRBJ2-4; the D is unclear. V lost 2 bases to trimming and J lost 7 bases, with 9 bases between them. The length of the CDR3 is 13 residues. CDR3 region: CASSLRRNNIQYF. The CDR3 DNA is TGTGCCAGCAGTTTAAGGCGCAATAACATTCAGTACTTC.

This chain links TRBV7-9 with TRBJ1-2, with D perhaps matching TRBD1 (6 bases). The CDR3 has 17 amino acids. Germline values: CDR1 SEHNR, CDR2 FQNEAQ (reference sequence). V shed 3 bases and J shed 5 bases, with 22 bases lying between them. CDR3 bases: TGTGCCAGCAGCTTTGTCGAGCCAGGGAGGGGGGATTATGGCTACACCTTC. Translating gives CASSFVEPGRGDYGYTF.

The table lists this clonotype with many counts. This chain joins TRBV11-2 and TRBJ2-7; no reliable D call. Germline CDR1 reads SGHAT; CDR2 reads FQNNGV. The CDR3 consists of 14 residues. With 2 bases removed from V and 1 base from J, the gap between germline ends came to 9 bases. In DNA, the CDR3 is TGTGCCAGCAGCTTATCGCTTGAATCCTACGAGCAGTACTTC. Amino acids: CASSLSLESYEQYF.

As regards this clonotype: The junction does not match germline at one end; this may be a read error. The V gene is TRBV3-1, the J gene TRBJ2-5; no definite D call. There are 15 residues in the CDR3. Looked up from germline, CDR1 is LGHDT and CDR2 is YNNKEL (reference sequence). This chain's CDR3 is CAGSQDSRLQETQYF. DNA of the CDR3: TGTGCCGGCAGCCAAGATTCGAGGCTACAAGAGACCCAGTACTTC.

This chain uses TRBV20-1 with TRBJ2-1, with 14 bases lining up with TRBD2. J was trimmed by 0 bases and V by 6 bases; bases with no gene match: 10. Germline V lookup: CDR1 DFQATT, CDR2 SNEGSKA (reference sequence). The CDR3 has 18 amino acids. The CDR3 DNA sequence: TGCAGTGCAGGACTAGCGGGAGGCCCTTGGCACTCCTACAATGAGCAGTTCTTC. It is translated as CSAGLAGGPWHSYNEQFF.

This clonotype came up many times. V gene TRBV3-1 combines with J gene TRBJ1-1; 7 nucleotides line up with TRBD1. V lost 4 bases and J lost 1; bases outside the gene matches: 3. This CDR3 region has 14 residues. Per germline, CDR1 LGHDT and CDR2 YNNKEL (reference sequence). The DNA of the CDR3 is TGTGCCAGCAGCCCCCGGGACAGGAACACTGAAGCTTTCTTT. This gives the protein CASSPRDRNTEAFF.

The chain employs TRBV6-5 and TRBJ2-3, with TRBD2 identical over 12 bases. CDR3 length: 15 amino acids. Looked up from germline, CDR1 is MNHEY and CDR2 is SVGAGI. J was trimmed by 2 bases and V by 8 bases; bases with no gene match: 5. CDR3 residues: CASQGLAGNTDTQYF. CDR3 nucleotides: TGTGCCAGCCAAGGACTAGCGGGAAACACAGATACGCAGTATTTT.

This clonotype was recorded many times. V is TRBV7-3 and J is TRBJ2-7; D remains unclear. Trimming took 0 bases from V and 5 from J, leaving 8 bases between them. The CDR3 extends over 13 amino acids. Germline lookup yields CDR1 SGHTA and CDR2 FQGTGA. The DNA of the CDR3 is TGTGCCAGCAGCTTAACGTATAGGGACGAGCAGTACTTC. It translates to CASSLTYRDEQYF.

This clonotype was seen a few times. One end of the junction does not line up with germline, which may come from a read error. The chain has TRBV29-1 and TRBJ2-3, with 8 bases fitting TRBD2. The CDR3 length is 13 residues. CDR1 SQVTM and CDR2 ANQGSEA come from the germline V gene. The CDR3 loop is CSAKRTSPDAQYF. Written as DNA, the CDR3 is TGCAGCGCCAAAAGGACTAGCCCAGATGCGCAGTATTTT.

This clonotype has a handful of counts. This chain uses TRBV4-2 with TRBJ2-3; 8 nucleotides match TRBD1. Trimming took 2 bases from V and 6 from J; bases not matched to a gene: 10. Germline CDR1 is LGHNA and CDR2 is YNFKEQ. This CDR3 has 16 residues. Written as DNA, the CDR3 is TGTGCCAGCAGCCAAACCTCCGACAGGGGAAGGGATACGCAGTATTTT. This gives the protein CASSQTSDRGRDTQYF.

V gene TRBV7-9 combines with J gene TRBJ2-5; D not resolved. The last part of the DNA fits TRBJ2-1 better; the J call may be wrong. The length of the CDR3 is 14 residues. Germline CDR1 is SEHNR and CDR2 is FQNEAQ (reference sequence). The CDR3 DNA sequence: TGTGCCAGCAGCTTAGAGATTAGTGGGAATGAGCAGTTCTTC. Translated: CASSLEISGNEQFF.

The rearrangement joins TRBV2 to TRBJ1-1; D remains unclear. The ends were cut back, 10 bases at V and 0 bases at J, with 15 bases in the middle. Germline CDR1 is SNHLY and CDR2 is FYNNEI. This CDR3 is built from 14 residues. The CDR3 loop is CATHVSAMNTEAFF. As DNA, the CDR3 is TGTGCCACCCATGTTTCGGCCATGAACACTGAAGCTTTCTTT.

This clonotype appeared a few times. The chain combines TRBV18 with TRBJ2-1; tentative D call: TRBD2 (5 bases). The CDR3 sequence is 16 residues long. Germline CDR1 is KGHSH and CDR2 is LQKENI. V lost 1 base and J 1 base, leaving 11 bases between the germline ends. This CDR3 is CASSPLPSGSYNEQFF. The CDR3 DNA follows: TGTGCCAGCTCACCACTACCTTCGGGGTCCTACAATGAGCAGTTCTTC.

V and J are TRBV10-3 and TRBJ1-2; D gene ambiguous. Germline V gene sequence: CDR1 ENHRY, CDR2 SYGVKD. This CDR3 contains 18 residues. Trimming took 0 bases from V and 7 from J, leaving 24 bases between them. The CDR3 region has the DNA TGTGCCATCAGTGAGTCGAAATTAGATTGGGGAGAAATTCTTGGCTACACCTTC. Amino acid sequence: CAISESKLDWGEILGYTF.

There are a few counts of this clonotype. J is TRBJ2-4 and V is TRBV12-3 or TRBV12-4; a possible D gene is TRBD2 (6 bases). CDR3 length equals 14 residues. The V and J ends lost 4 bases and 8 bases respectively, with 15 bases between them. The CDR3 nucleotides are TGTGCCAGCAGTTACCAGCCTTCGGGGGACATTCAGTACTTC. Translated, it gives CASSYQPSGDIQYF.